This T cell receptor beta chain derives from a study of graft-versus-host responses after intestinal transplantation (dated by TCRdb to the early 2020s). With regard to the full study: Recipients received multivisceral, liver-intestinal, or isolated intestinal transplants. Anti-thymocyte globulin induction was given to all recipients, followed by maintenance tacrolimus and steroids for approximately 3 years. Bulk TCR-beta CDR3 sequencing was used to track graft-versus-host and host-versus-graft alloreactive T cell clones in the graft, circulation and bone marrow after intestinal transplantation. To identify alloreactive clones, pre-transplant mixed lymphocyte reaction products were sequenced and compared with unstimulated pre-transplant donor and recipient T cells. The cohort enrolled 20 to 30 intestinal transplant recipients including one retransplant, and 3 patients lacking pretransplant specimens were excluded. A peak of at least 4% donor T cells among recipient peripheral blood mononuclear cells was the definition used for donor T cell macrochimerism. Instead of going to the commercial service, samples from a few later patients were sequenced in-house on an Illumina MiSeq and processed with MiXCR.

The meaning of the sample's time point label: cells obtained before transplantation from donor or recipient. CD3+CD4+ and CD3+CD8+ populations were FACS-sorted from unstimulated pre-transplant donor and recipient cells taken from spleen or lymph nodes. This clone came up once. This receptor's antigen is unknown. Qualities for individual bases were not recorded, and no much larger clone is one base off. V lost 0 bases and J lost 4 bases; the stretch between them is 6 bases long. CDR1 and CDR2, per the germline V gene, are MRHNA and SNTAGT. From its cysteine to its phenylalanine, the CDR3 spans 13 amino acids. Kept here is only the CDR3 DNA, which spans 39 bases and is read in frame from base 1. Libraries were constructed by the immunoSEQ multiplex PCR assay. For most patients, genomic DNA was isolated with the Qiagen DNeasy Blood and Tissue Kit and sent frozen to Adaptive Biotechnologies for TCR sequencing. High-throughput TCR-beta CDR3 sequencing of genomic DNA from most patients was performed by Adaptive Biotechnologies. The original pipeline was this. TCR sequencing data for roughly 18 patients were retrieved from Adaptive's ImmunoSEQ software; three other patients were processed with MiXCR and VDJtools. To correct CD4 versus CD8 sorting errors, sequences present in both subsets at a frequency ratio below 5:1 were removed. Because the origin of CDR3 nucleotide sequences shared between donor and recipient could not be assigned, those sequences were removed. To be classed as alloreactive, a clone needed at least 2-fold expansion over unstimulated cells and a minimum CFSE-low frequency of 0.002% (template counts) or 0.001% (read counts). A clone was considered mappable if detected in the sequenced pre-transplant spleen, lymph node, or MLR CFSE-low populations of the donor or recipient. The cumulative frequency of alloreactive clones was calculated as a percentage of all sequences, weighted by copy number. Here the immuneACCESS table is served through TCRdb, limited to in-frame sequences with V and J called. Missing clones are a known gap in these copies; in checked studies unresolved V genes cover under half, and the rest lacks a known reason. The V and J calls and clone size were taken over from that table, and D and trimming were inferred from the DNA. Within this sample are around 70,000 clones, with more than 80% of them counted one time only. Approximately 2.7% of the sample is in the top ten clones.

The full study reports these points: GvH clones were found in recipient bone marrow, and some of the GvH clones appeared earlier in ileal mucosa or blood, which is consistent with an intestinal mucosal origin. Early after transplant, peak levels of circulating GvH clones were found to be associated with declines in HvG clones. The conclusions were limited by the relatively low number and heterogeneity of the intestinal transplant patients. Patients with donor T cell macrochimerism had high GvH to HvG T cell clonal ratios in their allografts.

The sequence links TRBV6-4 to TRBJ1-1; the D gene assignment is ambiguous. The starting material was unstimulated CD8+ T cells sorted from spleen or lymph node cells, obtained before intestinal transplant. The TCR originated in a human donor who received an intestinal transplant. The DNA sequence is given as TGTGCCAGCAGTGACTCGAGAGGCACTGAAGCTTTCTTT. It translates as CASSDSRGTEAFF.